This TCR beta chain was identified in a study of T cell repertoires in cytomegalovirus infection. Study at large: Both CMV infection and a matching HLA type were indicated by public TCR beta signatures. Study-wide results and limits: There were carriers of CMV plus the relevant HLA, and cumulative public TCR beta family frequency identified them. HLA-C-restricted CMV clonotypes gave the most frequent clonotype in two of eight donors.

From germline, CDR1 is LGHNA and CDR2 YNFKEQ. CDR3 length: 18 residues. V lost 1 base and J 5 bases, leaving 21 bases between the germline ends. This clonotype showed up many times. The target antigen is unknown. MiXCR was run by TCRdb on the reads, yielding one entry per CDR3 protein. Of 200,000 to 300,000 distinct CDR3 sequences listed, over 9% are singletons. The chain has TRBV4-2 and TRBJ2-1, with D possibly matching TRBD1 (6 bases). The clonotype comes from a human donor in good health (CMV status not recorded). Some clones in this sample may be carry-over from other donors' samples. The material sequenced was PBMCs. CDR3 sequence (DNA): TGTGCCAGCAGCCAAGGCGATCAGGACAGCCCCACCGACAATGAGCAGTTCTTC. Translating gives CASSQGDQDSPTDNEQFF.